This TCR beta chain stems from a study of T cells in Graves' hyperthyroidism and ophthalmopathy. This CDR3 has 14 residues. Germline loops: CDR1 SGHRS, CDR2 YFSETQ. With respect to this clonotype: This may come from a read error, since a much larger clone is one base off.

The TCR beta CDR3 regions underwent amplification using RNA transcripts as the source. When the TCR CDR3 underwent first-round RT-PCR, the HTBI primer set was used. One entry per CDR3 protein results from TCRdb running MiXCR on the multiplex PCR reads. The sample has a few hundred thousand distinct CDR3 sequences, more than 12% seen once. The origin of this receptor is a woman in her 30s with Graves' ophthalmopathy. Material: blood. This sequence joins TRBV5-1 and TRBJ1-1; D is ambiguous. CDR3 sequence: CASSWRLAETEDFF. The CDR3 DNA reads as TGCGCCAGCAGCTGGCGCCTCGCAGAGACTGAAGATTTCTTT.